The clone carrying this TCR beta chain was detected once. Its specificity is not known. This sample stems from a study of vaccination effects on CD4 cells after COVID-19. The method was immunoSEQ multiplex PCR; TCRdb's version includes in-frame clones alone and lacks a portion of them. The table includes roughly 46,000 clones, around 70% detected once. Within the ViraFEST assay, antigen-specific CD4+ T cells underwent expansion with viral peptide pools prior to sequencing. An approximately 10-day culture period preceded the isolation of CD4+ T cells. Each person got two doses of an mRNA SARS-CoV-2 vaccine, BNT162b2 or mRNA-1273. Between the trimmed V and J ends, which lost 3 bases and 0 bases, there was a span of 7 bases. The germline gives CDR1 SEHNR, CDR2 FQNEAQ (reference sequence). The CDR3 is made up of 14 amino acids.

The chain joins TRBV7-9 to TRBJ2-3, with D unresolved. The source of this sequence is a human donor who received a COVID-19 vaccine. The sample in question was CD4+ T cells from PBMCs cultured with HCoV-OC43 spike peptides, obtained after COVID-19 vaccination. Subset denoted: HCoV-OC43 spike overlapping peptide pool stimulation. The CDR3, as DNA: TGTGCCAGCAGCTTGGACCACAGCACAGATACGCAGTATTTT. Translated: CASSLDHSTDTQYF.